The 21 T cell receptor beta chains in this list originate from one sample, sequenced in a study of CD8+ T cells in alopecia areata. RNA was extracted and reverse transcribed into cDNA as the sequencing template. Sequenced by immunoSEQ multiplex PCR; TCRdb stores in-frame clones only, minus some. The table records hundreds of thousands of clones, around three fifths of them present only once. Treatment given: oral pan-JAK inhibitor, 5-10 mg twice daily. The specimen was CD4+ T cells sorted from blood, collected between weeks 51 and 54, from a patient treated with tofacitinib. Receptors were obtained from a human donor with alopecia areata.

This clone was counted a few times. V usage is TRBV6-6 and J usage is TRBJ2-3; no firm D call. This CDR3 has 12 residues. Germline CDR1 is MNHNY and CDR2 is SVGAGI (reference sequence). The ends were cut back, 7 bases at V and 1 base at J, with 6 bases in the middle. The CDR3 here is CASTPGTDTQYF. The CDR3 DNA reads TGTGCCAGCACCCCGGGCACAGATACGCAGTATTTT.

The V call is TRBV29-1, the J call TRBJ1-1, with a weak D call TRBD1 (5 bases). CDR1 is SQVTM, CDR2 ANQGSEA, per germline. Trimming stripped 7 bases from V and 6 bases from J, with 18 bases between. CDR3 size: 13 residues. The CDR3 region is CSAHRTREAEAFF. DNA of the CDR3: TGCAGCGCCCACAGGACGCGGGAGGCTGAAGCTTTCTTT.

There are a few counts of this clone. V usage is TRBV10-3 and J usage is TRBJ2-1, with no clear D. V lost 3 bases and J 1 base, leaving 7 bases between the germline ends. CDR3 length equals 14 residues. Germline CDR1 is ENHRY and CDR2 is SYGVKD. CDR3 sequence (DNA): TGTGCCATCAGTGATGGTCAGTCCTACAATGAGCAGTTCTTC. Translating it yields CAISDGQSYNEQFF.

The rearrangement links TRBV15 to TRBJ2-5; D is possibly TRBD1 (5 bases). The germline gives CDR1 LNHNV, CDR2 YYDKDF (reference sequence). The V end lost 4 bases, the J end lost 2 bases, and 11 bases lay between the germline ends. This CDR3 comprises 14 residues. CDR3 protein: CATSKVQGQETQYF. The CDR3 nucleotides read TGTGCCACCAGCAAGGTTCAGGGACAAGAGACCCAGTACTTC.

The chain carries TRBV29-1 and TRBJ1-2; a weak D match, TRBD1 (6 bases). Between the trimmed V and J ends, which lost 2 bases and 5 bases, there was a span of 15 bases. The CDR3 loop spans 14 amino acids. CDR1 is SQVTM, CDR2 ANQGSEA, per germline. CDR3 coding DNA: TGCAGCGTTGAAATCGGAACAGGGAAATATGGCTACACCTTC. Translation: CSVEIGTGKYGYTF.

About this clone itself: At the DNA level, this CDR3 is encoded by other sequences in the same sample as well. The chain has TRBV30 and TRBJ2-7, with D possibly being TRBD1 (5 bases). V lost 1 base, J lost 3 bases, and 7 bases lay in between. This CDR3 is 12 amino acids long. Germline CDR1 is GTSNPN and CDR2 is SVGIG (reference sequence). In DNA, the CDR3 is TGTGCCTGGAGTGCCACAGGCTACGAGCAGTACTTC. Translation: CAWSATGYEQYF.

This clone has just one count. The CDR3 nucleotides are TGTGCCAGCTGGCGCGGGGGGGGGACTGAAGCTTTCTTT. Its protein is CASWRGGGTEAFF. The chain joins TRBV27 to TRBJ1-1; possible D gene TRBD1, 5 bases. This CDR3 comprises 13 residues. Germline V gene sequence: CDR1 MNHEY, CDR2 SMNVEV (reference sequence). The V and J ends lost 8 bases and 5 bases respectively, with 15 bases between them.

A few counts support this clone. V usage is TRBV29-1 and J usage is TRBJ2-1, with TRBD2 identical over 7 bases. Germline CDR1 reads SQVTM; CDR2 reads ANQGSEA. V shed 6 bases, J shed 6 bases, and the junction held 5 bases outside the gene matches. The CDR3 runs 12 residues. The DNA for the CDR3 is TGCAGCGTCTTGGGGGAGGGCAATGAGCAGTTCTTC. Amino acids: CSVLGEGNEQFF.

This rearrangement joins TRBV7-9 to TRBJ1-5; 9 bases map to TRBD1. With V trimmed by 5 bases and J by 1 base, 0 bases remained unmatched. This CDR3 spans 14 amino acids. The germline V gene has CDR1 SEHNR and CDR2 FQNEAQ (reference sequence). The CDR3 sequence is CASSTGGSNQPQHF. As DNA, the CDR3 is TGTGCCAGCAGCACAGGGGGCAGCAATCAGCCCCAGCATTTT.

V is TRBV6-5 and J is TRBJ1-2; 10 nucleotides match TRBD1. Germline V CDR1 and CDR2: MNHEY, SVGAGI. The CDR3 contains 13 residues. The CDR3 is CATGGLALGGYTF. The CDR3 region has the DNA TGTGCGACAGGGGGCTTGGCCCTGGGTGGCTACACCTTC.

The CDR3 protein is CARVRWVESYEQYF. DNA of the CDR3: TGTGCCAGGGTCAGGTGGGTAGAGTCCTACGAGCAGTACTTC. The chain couples TRBV27 to TRBJ2-7; D not certain. This CDR3 spans 14 amino acids. V lost 9 bases and J 1 base, leaving 16 bases between the germline ends. CDR1 is MNHEY and CDR2 is SMNVEV in the germline V gene (reference sequence).

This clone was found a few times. CDR3 amino acids: CAWTFRGNTEAFF. In DNA form, the CDR3 reads TGTGCCTGGACGTTTAGGGGAAACACTGAAGCTTTCTTT. The rearrangement joins TRBV30 to TRBJ1-1, with a tentative D call TRBD1 (5 bases). The CDR3 is made up of 13 amino acids. Trimming shortened V by 4 bases and J by 2 bases, and 11 bases separated the two germline ends. CDR1 GTSNPN and CDR2 SVGIG come from the germline V gene (reference sequence).

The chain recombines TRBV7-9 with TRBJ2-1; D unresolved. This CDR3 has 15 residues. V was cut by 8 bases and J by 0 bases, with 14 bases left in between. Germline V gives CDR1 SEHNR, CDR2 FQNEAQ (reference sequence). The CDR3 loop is CASLQWGSSYNEQFF. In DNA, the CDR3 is TGTGCCAGCTTGCAGTGGGGTAGCTCCTACAATGAGCAGTTCTTC.

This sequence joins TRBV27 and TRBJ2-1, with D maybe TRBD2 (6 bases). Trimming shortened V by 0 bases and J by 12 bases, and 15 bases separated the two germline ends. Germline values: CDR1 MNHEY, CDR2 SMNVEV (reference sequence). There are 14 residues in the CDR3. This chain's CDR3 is CASSLSAGYQRQFF. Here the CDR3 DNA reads TGTGCCAGCAGTTTATCGGCGGGGTACCAACGGCAGTTCTTC.

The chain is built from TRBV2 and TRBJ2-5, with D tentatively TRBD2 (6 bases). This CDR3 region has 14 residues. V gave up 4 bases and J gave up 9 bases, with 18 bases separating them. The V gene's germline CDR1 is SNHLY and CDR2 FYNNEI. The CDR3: CASSAQRSREAQYF. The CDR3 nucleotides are TGTGCCAGCAGTGCCCAGCGAAGTAGGGAGGCCCAGTACTTC.

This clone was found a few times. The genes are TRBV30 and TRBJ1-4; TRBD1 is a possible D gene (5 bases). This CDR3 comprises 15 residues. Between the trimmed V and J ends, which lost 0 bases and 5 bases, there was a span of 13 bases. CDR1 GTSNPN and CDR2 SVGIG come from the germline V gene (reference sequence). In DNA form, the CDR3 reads TGTGCCTGGAGTGTCGGCAGGGCGGAGAATGAAAAACTGTTTTTT. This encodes CAWSVGRAENEKLFF.

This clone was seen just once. For the CDR3, the DNA is TGTGCCAGGGCGACAGGGGCCCGAGAGACCCAGTACTTC. Protein product: CARATGARETQYF. The chain has TRBV2 and TRBJ2-5; 8 bases fit TRBD1. The V segment lost 9 bases and the J segment 4 bases; nucleotides outside the gene matches: 7. Germline CDR1 SNHLY, CDR2 FYNNEI. This CDR3 spans 13 amino acids.

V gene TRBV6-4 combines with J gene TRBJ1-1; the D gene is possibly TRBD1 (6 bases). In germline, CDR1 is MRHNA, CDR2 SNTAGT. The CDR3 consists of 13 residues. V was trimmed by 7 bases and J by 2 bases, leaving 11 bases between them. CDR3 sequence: CASKGRGNTEAFF. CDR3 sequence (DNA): TGTGCCAGCAAGGGCAGGGGCAACACTGAAGCTTTCTTT.

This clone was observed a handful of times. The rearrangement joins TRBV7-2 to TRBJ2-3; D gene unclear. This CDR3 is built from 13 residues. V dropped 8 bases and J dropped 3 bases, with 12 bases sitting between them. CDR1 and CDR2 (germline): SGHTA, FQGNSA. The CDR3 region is CASAQEMTDTQYF. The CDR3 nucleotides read TGTGCCAGCGCCCAGGAAATGACAGATACGCAGTATTTT. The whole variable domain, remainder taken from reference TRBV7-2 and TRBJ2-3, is GAGVSQSPSNKVTEKGKDVELRCDPISGHTALYWYRQSLGQGLEFLIYFQGNSAPDKSGLPSDRFSAERTGGSVSTLTIQRTQQEDSAVYLCASAQEMTDTQYFGPGTRLTVL.

The CDR3 bases are TGCAGCGTTGAATCCAGAAACATTCAGTACTTC. Residues: CSVESRNIQYF. The rearrangement uses TRBV29-1 and TRBJ2-4; the D is unclear. Germline CDR1 and CDR2: SQVTM and ANQGSEA. Trimming took off 2 bases at V and 6 bases at J, with 5 bases between the two ends. This CDR3 has 11 amino acids.

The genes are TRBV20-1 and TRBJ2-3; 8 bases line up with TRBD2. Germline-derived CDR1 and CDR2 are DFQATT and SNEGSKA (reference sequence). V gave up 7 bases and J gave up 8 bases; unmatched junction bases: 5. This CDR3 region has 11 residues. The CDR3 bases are TGCAGTGGGAGGGCGGGAGGTACGCAGTATTTT. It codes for CSGRAGGTQYF.